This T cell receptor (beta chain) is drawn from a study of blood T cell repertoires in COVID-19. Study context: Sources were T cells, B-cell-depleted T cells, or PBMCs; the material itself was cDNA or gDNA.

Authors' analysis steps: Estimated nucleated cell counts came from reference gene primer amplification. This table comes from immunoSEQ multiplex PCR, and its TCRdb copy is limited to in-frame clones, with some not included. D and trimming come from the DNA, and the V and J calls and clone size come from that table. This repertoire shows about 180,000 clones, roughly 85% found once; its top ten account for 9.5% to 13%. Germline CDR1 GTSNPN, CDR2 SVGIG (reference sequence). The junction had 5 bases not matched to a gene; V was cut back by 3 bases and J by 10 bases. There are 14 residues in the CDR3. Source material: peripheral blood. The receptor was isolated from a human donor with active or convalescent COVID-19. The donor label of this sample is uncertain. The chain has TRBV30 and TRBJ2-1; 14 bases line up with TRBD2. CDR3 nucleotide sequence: TGTGCCTGGAGGGGACTAGCGGGAGTCGGGGAGCAGTTCTTC. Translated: CAWRGLAGVGEQFF.